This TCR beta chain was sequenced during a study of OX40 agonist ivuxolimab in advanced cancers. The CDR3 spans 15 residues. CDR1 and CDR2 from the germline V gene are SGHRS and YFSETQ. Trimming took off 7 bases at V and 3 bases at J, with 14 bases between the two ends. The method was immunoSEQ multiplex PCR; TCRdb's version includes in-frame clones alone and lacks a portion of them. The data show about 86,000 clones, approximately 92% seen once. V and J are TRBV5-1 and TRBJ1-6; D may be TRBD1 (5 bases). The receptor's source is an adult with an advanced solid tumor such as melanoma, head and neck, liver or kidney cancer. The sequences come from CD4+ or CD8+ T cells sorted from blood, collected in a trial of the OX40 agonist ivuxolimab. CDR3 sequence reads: CASGPGDYYNSPLHF. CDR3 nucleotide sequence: TGCGCCAGCGGCCCCGGGGACTACTATAATTCACCCCTCCACTTT.